The present entry profiles one T cell receptor beta chain with its context. TCRdb's table, derived via immunoSEQ multiplex PCR, lists solely in-frame clones and lacks some. The sample consists of about 58,000 clones, around four fifths of them appearing once. During active infection, Seattle patients enrolled and were then monitored through disease. This sample is drawn from a study of blood T cell repertoires in COVID-19. The overall study: Samples representing acute and convalescent COVID-19 were sourced from the United States, Italy and Spain. Sources were T cells, B-cell-depleted T cells, or PBMCs; the material itself was cDNA or gDNA.

V was pared by 5 bases and J by 8 bases, with 14 bases of the junction left unmatched. Germline loops: CDR1 MNHEY, CDR2 SMNVEV (reference sequence). The CDR3 totals 17 residues. The rearrangement uses TRBV27 and TRBJ2-1; TRBD2 aligns across 11 bases. The sequence derives from a man in his 60s with COVID-19, enrolled during active disease. Sequencing used peripheral blood. The CDR3 reads CASSAILAGGRGDEQFF. The CDR3 region has the DNA TGTGCCAGCAGTGCCATTCTAGCGGGAGGAAGGGGAGATGAGCAGTTCTTC.